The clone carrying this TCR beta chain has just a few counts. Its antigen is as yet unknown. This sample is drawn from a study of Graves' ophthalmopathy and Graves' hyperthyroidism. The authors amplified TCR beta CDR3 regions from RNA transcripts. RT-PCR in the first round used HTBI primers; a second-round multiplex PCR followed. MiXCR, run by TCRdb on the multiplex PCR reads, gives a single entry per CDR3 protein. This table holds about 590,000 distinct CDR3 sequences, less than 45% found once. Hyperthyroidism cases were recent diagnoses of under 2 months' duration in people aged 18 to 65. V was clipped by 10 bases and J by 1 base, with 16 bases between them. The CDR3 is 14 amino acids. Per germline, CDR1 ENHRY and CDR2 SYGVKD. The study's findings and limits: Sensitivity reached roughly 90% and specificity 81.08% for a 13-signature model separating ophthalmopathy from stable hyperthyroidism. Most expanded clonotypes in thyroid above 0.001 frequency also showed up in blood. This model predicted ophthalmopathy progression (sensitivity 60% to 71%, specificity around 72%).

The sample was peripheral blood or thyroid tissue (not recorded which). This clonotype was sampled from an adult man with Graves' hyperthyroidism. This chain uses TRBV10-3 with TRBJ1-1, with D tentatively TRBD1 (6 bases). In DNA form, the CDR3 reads TGTGCCAGCACCCAATCAGGGGAGAACACTGAAGCTTTCTTT. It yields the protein CASTQSGENTEAFF.